Each of the 5 T cell receptor beta chains below was sequenced from the same sample in a study of T cells after yellow fever vaccination. TCRdb re-called the 5' RACE reads with MiXCR, one entry per CDR3 protein. The data show about 580,000 distinct CDR3 sequences, with less than 20% seen just once and 17% held by the top ten. Sequences were derived from PBMCs, sampled 5 days after the first yellow fever vaccination. These receptors were collected from a man aged 18-30 years who received the YFV17D yellow fever vaccine.

This chain connects TRBV5-4 to TRBJ2-5; D might be TRBD1 (6 bases). This CDR3 spans 14 amino acids. Germline lookup yields CDR1 SGHNT and CDR2 YYREEE (reference sequence). Trimming left V 5 bases short and J 2 bases short, with 13 bases between. Here the CDR3 reads CASSKPDSQETQYF. CDR3 coding DNA: TGTGCCAGCAGTAAACCGGACAGTCAAGAGACCCAGTACTTC.

This clonotype has a handful of counts. The chain employs TRBV4-1 and TRBJ1-6; 8 bases match TRBD1. With 1 base clipped from V and 7 bases from J, the junction kept 9 bases outside the gene matches. The CDR3 has 17 amino acids. Germline V lookup: CDR1 MGHRA, CDR2 YSYEKL. The CDR3 DNA reads as TGCGCCAGCAGCCAAGGGCCTGGGGACAGGAGAAATTCACCCCTCCACTTT. Protein product: CASSQGPGDRRNSPLHF.

A few counts support this clonotype. The chain has TRBV6-2 or TRBV6-3 and TRBJ1-6, with TRBD1 as a possible D gene (6 bases). Trimming took 6 bases from V and 0 from J, leaving 15 bases between them. CDR1 MNHEY and CDR2 SVGEGT come from the germline V gene. This CDR3 contains 17 residues. CDR3 DNA: TGTGCCAGCAGGGTCAGGACAGCCGTCTCCTATAATTCACCCCTCCACTTT. Protein: CASRVRTAVSYNSPLHF.

The chain couples TRBV1 to TRBJ2-7. TRBV1 is marked as a pseudogene. CDR3 length: 14 residues. The CDR3 coding sequence is TGCACCAGCAGCCACACATGTAGCTCCTACGAGCAGTACGTC. Protein product: CTSSHTCSSYEQYV.

This clonotype was detected a few times. This sequence joins TRBV27 and TRBJ1-6; the match to TRBD1 covers 7 bases. The CDR3 is 15 residues long. Germline values: CDR1 MNHEY, CDR2 SMNVEV (reference sequence). Germline trimming cut 1 base from V and 9 bases from J; bases unmatched to any gene: 6. Here the CDR3 reads CASSLFQGVGSPLHF. The CDR3 nucleotides read TGTGCCAGCAGTTTATTCCAGGGGGTCGGTTCACCCCTCCACTTT.